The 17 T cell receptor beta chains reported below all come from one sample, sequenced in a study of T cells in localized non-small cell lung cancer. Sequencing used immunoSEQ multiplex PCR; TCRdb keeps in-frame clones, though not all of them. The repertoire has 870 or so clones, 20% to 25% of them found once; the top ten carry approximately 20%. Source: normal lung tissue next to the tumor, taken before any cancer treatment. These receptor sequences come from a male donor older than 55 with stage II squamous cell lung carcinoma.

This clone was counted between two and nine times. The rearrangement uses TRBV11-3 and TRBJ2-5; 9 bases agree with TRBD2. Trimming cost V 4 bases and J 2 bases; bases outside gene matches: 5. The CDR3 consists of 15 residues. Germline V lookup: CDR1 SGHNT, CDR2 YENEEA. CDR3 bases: TGTGCCAGCAGCTACCCTAGCGGGACTCAAGAGACCCAGTACTTC. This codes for CASSYPSGTQETQYF. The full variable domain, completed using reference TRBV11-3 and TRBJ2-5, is EAGVVQSPRYKIIEKKQPVAFWCNPISGHNTLYWYLQNLGQGPELLIRYENEEAVDDSQLPKDRFSAERLKGVDSTLKIQPAELGDSAVYLCASSYPSGTQETQYFGPGTRLLVL.

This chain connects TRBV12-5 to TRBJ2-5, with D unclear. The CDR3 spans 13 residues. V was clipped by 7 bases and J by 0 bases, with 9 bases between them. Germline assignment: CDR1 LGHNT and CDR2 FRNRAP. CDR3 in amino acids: CASATTDQETQYF. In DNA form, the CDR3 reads TGTGCTAGTGCCACGACGGACCAAGAGACCCAGTACTTC.

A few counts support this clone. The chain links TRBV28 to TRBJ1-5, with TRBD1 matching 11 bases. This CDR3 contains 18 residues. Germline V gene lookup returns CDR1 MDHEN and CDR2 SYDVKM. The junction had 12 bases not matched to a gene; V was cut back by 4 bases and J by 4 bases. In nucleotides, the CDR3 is TGTGCCAGCAGTTGGGGACAGGGGGATCCAGATCGGAATCAGCCCCAGCATTTT. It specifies CASSWGQGDPDRNQPQHF. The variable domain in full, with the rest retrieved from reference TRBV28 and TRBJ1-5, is DVKVTQSSRYLVKRTGEKVFLECVQDMDHENMFWYRQDPGLGLRLIYFSYDVKMKEKGDIPEGYSVSREKKERFSLILESASTNQTSMYLCASSWGQGDPDRNQPQHFGDGTRLSIL.

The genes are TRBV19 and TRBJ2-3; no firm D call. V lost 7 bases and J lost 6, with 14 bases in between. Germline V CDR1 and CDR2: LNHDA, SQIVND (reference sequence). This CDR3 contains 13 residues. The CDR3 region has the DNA TGTGCCAGTAATAGCAACCTGGAGGATACGCAGTATTTT. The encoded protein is CASNSNLEDTQYF. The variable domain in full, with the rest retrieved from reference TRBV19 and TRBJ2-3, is DGGITQSPKYLFRKEGQNVTLSCEQNLNHDAMYWYRQDPGQGLRLIYYSQIVNDFQKGDIAEGYSVSREKKESFPLTVTSAQKNPTAFYLCASNSNLEDTQYFGPGTRLTVL.

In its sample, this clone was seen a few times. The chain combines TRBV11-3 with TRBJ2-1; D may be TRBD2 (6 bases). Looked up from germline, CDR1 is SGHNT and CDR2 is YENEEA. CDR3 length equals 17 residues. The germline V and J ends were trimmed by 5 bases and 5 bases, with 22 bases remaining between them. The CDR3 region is CASSRSRTRERDNEQFF. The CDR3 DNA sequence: TGTGCCAGCAGCCGGAGCCGAACCCGGGAGCGGGACAATGAGCAGTTCTTC.

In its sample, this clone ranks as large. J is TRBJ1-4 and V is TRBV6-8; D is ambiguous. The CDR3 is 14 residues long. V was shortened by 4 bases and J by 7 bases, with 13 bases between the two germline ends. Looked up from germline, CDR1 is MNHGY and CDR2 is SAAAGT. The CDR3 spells CASSSRIGSEKLFF. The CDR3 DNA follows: TGTGCCAGCAGTTCCCGGATCGGGAGTGAAAAACTGTTTTTT.

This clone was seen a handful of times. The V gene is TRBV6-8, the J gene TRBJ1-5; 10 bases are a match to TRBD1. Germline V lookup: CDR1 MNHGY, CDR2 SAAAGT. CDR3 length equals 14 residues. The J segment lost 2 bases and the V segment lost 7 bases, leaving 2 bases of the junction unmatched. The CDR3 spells CASTGTGGNQPQHF. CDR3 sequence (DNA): TGTGCCAGCACCGGGACAGGGGGCAATCAGCCCCAGCATTTT.

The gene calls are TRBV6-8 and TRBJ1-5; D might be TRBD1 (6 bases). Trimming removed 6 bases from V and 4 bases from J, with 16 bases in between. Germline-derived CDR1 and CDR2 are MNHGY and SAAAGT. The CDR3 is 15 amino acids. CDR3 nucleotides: TGTGCCAGCAGGAGCACAGGGATGGATAATCAGCCCCAGCATTTT. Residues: CASRSTGMDNQPQHF.

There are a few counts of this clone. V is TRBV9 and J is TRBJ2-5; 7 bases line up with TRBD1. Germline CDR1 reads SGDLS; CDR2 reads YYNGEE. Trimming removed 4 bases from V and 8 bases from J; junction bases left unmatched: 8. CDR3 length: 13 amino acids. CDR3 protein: CASSFETGNTQYF. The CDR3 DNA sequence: TGTGCCAGCAGCTTCGAGACAGGGAACACCCAGTACTTC.

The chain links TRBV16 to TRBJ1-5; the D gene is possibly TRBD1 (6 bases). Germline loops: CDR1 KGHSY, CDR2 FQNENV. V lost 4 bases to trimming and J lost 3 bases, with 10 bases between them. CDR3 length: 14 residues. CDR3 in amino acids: CASSLQGNNQPQHF. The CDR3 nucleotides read TGTGCCAGCAGCCTACAGGGCAACAATCAGCCCCAGCATTTT.

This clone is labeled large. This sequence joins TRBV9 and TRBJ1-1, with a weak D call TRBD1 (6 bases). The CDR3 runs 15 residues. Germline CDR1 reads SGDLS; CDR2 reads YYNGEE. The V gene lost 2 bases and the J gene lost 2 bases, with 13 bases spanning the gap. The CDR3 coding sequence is TGTGCCAGCAGCGTCAGGGGCAACCTCAACACTGAAGCTTTCTTT. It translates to CASSVRGNLNTEAFF.

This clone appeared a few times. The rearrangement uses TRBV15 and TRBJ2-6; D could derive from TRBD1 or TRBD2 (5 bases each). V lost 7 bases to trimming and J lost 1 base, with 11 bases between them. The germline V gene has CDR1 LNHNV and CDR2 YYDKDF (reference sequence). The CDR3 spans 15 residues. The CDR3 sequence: CATTPGSSGANVLTF. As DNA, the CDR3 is TGTGCCACCACCCCAGGGAGTTCTGGGGCCAACGTCCTGACTTTC.

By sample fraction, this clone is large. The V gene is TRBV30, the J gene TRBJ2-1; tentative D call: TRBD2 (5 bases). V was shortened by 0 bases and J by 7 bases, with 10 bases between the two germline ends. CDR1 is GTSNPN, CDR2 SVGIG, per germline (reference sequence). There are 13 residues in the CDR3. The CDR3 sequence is CAWSVGWRNEQFF. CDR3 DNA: TGTGCCTGGAGTGTAGGGTGGAGGAATGAGCAGTTCTTC. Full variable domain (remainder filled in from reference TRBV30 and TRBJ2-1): SQTIHQWPATLVQPVGSPLSLECTVEGTSNPNLYWYRQAAGRGLQLLFYSVGIGQISSEVPQNLSASRPQDRQFILSSKKLLLSDSGFYLCAWSVGWRNEQFFGPGTRLTVL.

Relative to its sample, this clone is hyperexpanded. The CDR3 spells CASSGLGGSSYNEQFF. CDR3 DNA sequence: TGTGCCAGCAGCGGTTTGGGCGGGAGCTCCTACAATGAGCAGTTCTTC. The V gene is TRBV9, the J gene TRBJ2-1, with TRBD2 identical over 7 bases. Germline V lookup: CDR1 SGDLS, CDR2 YYNGEE. This CDR3 has 16 residues. Trimming cost V 3 bases and J 0 bases; bases outside gene matches: 6.

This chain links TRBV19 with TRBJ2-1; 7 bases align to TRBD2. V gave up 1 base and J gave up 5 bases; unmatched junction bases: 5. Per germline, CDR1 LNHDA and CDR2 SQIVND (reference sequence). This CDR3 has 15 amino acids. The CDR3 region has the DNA TGTGCCAGTAGTATAGGGGCGGGGGTTAACAATGAGCAGTTCTTC. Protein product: CASSIGAGVNNEQFF.

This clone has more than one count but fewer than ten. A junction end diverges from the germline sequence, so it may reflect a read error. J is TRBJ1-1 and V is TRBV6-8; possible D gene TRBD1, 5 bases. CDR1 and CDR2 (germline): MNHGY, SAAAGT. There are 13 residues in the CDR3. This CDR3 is CASGWQGKSQRLF. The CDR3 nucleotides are TGTGCCAGCGGGTGGCAGGGTAAATCCCAACGCTTATTT.

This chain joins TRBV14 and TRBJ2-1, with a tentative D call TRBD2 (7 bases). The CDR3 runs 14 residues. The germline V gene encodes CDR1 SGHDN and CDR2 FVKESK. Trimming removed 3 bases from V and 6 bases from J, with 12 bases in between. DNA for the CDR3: TGTGCCAGCAGCCAGGGGGGGCCGGCCAATGAGCAGTTCTTC. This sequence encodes CASSQGGPANEQFF. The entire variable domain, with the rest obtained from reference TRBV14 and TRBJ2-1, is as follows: EAGVTQFPSHSVIEKGQTVTLRCDPISGHDNLYWYRRVMGKEIKFLLHFVKESKQDESGMPNNRFLAERTGGTYSTLKVQPAELEDSGVYFCASSQGGPANEQFFGPGTRLTVL.